The 8 T cell receptor beta chains given below trace back to one sample, sequenced in a study of shared clonotypes between healthy human individuals. Produced via immunoSEQ multiplex PCR; TCRdb's table is partial and in-frame only. There are 2 million or so clones in the sample; 95% occur only once, and 0.1% to 0.15% lies in the top ten. Material: naive CD4+ T cells sorted from blood. Subset meaning: CD45RA+ positively selected. The receptor set was obtained from a man between 18 and 29 years old in good health.

This chain joins TRBV10-3 and TRBJ2-3, with TRBD1 matching over 10 bases. This CDR3 region has 14 residues. Germline trimming cut 10 bases from V and 7 bases from J; bases unmatched to any gene: 11. In germline, CDR1 is ENHRY, CDR2 SYGVKD. CDR3 protein: CATEGDRGLNTQYF. CDR3 nucleotides: TGTGCCACAGAGGGGGACAGGGGATTGAATACGCAGTATTTT.

The gene calls are TRBV6-1 and TRBJ1-3, with 7 bases identical to TRBD1. This CDR3 is 15 amino acids long. Germline V gene lookup returns CDR1 MNHNS and CDR2 SASEGT. V trimming: 6 bases; J trimming: 8 bases; junction bases outside the gene matches: 13. The CDR3 protein is CASRVSTGQIDTIYF. The CDR3 DNA follows: TGTGCCAGCAGAGTCAGTACGGGACAGATAGACACCATATATTTT.

Comments on this clone: One junction end disagrees with the germline gene, perhaps due to a read error. This chain joins TRBV2 and TRBJ1-4; D uncertain. Looked up from germline, CDR1 is SNHLY and CDR2 is FYNNEI. CDR3 size: 15 residues. CDR3 nucleotides: TGTGCCAGCAGGGAAGCCGGACCAACTAATGAAAAACTGTTTTTT. It codes for CASREAGPTNEKLFF.

In this sample, this clone turned up once. This sequence joins TRBV11-3 and TRBJ2-3; 10 bases fit TRBD2. The CDR3 totals 15 residues. Germline-derived CDR1 and CDR2 are SGHNT and YENEEA. V gave up 11 bases and J gave up 3 bases; unmatched junction bases: 11. The CDR3 DNA follows: TGTGCCGAGCTAGCGGGGGAACGGGGAACAGATACGCAGTATTTT. This translates into CAELAGERGTDTQYF. The variable domain in full, completed from reference TRBV11-3 and TRBJ2-3, reads EAGVVQSPRYKIIEKKQPVAFWCNPISGHNTLYWYLQNLGQGPELLIRYENEEAVDDSQLPKDRFSAERLKGVDSTLKIQPAELGDSAVYLCAELAGERGTDTQYFGPGTRLTVL.

As regards this clone: In the same sample, other DNA sequences code for this CDR3. The V and J genes are TRBV28 and TRBJ2-1; 10 bases map to TRBD1. Germline V gene data show CDR1 as MDHEN and CDR2 as SYDVKM. The CDR3 is made up of 14 amino acids. J was trimmed by 6 bases and V by 6 bases; bases with no gene match: 5. CDR3 DNA sequence: TGTGCCAGCAGAAGACAGGGGGCTGGCAATGAGCAGTTCTTC. Its translation: CASRRQGAGNEQFF.

In this sample, this clone turned up a few times. The identical CDR3 is also encoded by other nucleotide sequences in the sample. The rearrangement links TRBV2 to TRBJ2-7; unclear D gene. CDR3 length equals 12 residues. Germline CDR1 SNHLY, CDR2 FYNNEI. The V end was cut by 4 bases, the J end by 0 bases, with 4 bases between. CDR3: CASSASSYEQYF. CDR3 DNA: TGTGCCAGCAGTGCGAGCTCCTACGAGCAGTACTTC.

This chain uses TRBV5-1 with TRBJ2-2, with D perhaps TRBD1 (6 bases). Germline loops: CDR1 SGHRS, CDR2 YFSETQ. Trimming removed 3 bases at V and 7 bases at J, with 10 bases between. This CDR3 has 13 amino acids. Written as DNA, the CDR3 is TGCGCCAGCAGCTCAGGGGTTATCGGGGAGCTGTTTTTT. It codes for CASSSGVIGELFF. The variable domain in full, with the rest retrieved from reference TRBV5-1 and TRBJ2-2, is KAGVTQTPRYLIKTRGQQVTLSCSPISGHRSVSWYQQTPGQGLQFLFEYFSETQRNKGNFPGRFSGRQFSNSRSEMNVSTLELGDSALYLCASSSGVIGELFFGEGSRLTVL.

This clone has only one observation. The chain links TRBV11-3 to TRBJ2-1; 8 bases match TRBD2. Germline V gives CDR1 SGHNT, CDR2 YENEEA. This CDR3 is built from 16 residues. V lost 4 bases, J lost 7 bases, and 12 bases stayed unmatched. In nucleotides, the CDR3 is TGTGCCAGCAGCTCACCAAGCGGCGGGAGGTCAAATGAGCAGTTCTTC. Encoded protein: CASSSPSGGRSNEQFF.